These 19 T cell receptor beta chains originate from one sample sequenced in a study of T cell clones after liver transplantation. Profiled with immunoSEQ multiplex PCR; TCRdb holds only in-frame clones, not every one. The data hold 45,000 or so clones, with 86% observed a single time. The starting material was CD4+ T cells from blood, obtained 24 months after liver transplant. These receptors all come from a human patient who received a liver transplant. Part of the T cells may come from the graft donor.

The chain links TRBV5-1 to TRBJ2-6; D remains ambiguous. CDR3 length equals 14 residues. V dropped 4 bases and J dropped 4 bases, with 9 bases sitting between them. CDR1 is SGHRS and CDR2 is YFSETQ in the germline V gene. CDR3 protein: CASSTLEGANVLTF. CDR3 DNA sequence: TGCGCCAGCAGCACCCTTGAGGGGGCCAACGTCCTGACTTTC.

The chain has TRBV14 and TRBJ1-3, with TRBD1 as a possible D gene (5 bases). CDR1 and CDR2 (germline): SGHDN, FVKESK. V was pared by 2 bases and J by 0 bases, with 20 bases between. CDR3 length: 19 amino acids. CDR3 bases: TGTGCCAGCAGCCAACGGGGAAGGGGAAGAGAGGGCTCTGGAAACACCATATATTTT. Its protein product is CASSQRGRGREGSGNTIYF.

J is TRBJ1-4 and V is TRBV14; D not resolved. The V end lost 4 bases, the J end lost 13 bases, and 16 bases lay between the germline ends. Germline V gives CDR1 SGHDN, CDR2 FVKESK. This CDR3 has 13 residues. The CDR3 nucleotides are TGTGCCAGCAGCCCGGTAGGAGGGTACGGACTGTTTTTT. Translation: CASSPVGGYGLFF.

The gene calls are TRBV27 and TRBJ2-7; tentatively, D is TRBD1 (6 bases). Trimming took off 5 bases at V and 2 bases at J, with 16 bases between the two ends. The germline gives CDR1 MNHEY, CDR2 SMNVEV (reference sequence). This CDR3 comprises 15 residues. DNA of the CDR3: TGTGCCAGCAGTCCCAGGGACATCGGTGCCTACGAGCAGTACTTC. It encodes CASSPRDIGAYEQYF.

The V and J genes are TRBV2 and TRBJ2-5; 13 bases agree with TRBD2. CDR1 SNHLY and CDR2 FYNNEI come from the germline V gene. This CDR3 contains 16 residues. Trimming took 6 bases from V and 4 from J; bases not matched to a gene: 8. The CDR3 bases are TGTGCCAGCAGAGGGACTAGCGGGACCTCGGTAGAGACCCAGTACTTC. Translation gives CASRGTSGTSVETQYF.

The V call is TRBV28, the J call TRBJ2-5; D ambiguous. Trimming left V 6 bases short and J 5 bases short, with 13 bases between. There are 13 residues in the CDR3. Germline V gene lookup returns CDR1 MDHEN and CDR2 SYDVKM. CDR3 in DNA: TGTGCCAGCAGACCGCCCGCTCGTGAGACCCAGTACTTC. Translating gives CASRPPARETQYF.

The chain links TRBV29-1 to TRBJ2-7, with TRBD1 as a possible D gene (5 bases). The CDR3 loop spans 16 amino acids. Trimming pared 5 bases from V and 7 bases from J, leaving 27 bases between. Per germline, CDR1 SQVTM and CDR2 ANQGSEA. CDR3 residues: CSVTWTTAPMLPEQYF. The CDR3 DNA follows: TGCAGCGTTACCTGGACAACCGCTCCTATGCTACCGGAGCAGTACTTC.

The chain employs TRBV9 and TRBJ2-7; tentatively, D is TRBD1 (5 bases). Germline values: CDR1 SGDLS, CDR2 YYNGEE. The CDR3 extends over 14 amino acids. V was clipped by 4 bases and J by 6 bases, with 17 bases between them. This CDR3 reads CASSNSGISGEQYF. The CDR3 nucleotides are TGTGCCAGCAGCAATTCAGGGATCTCGGGCGAGCAGTACTTC.

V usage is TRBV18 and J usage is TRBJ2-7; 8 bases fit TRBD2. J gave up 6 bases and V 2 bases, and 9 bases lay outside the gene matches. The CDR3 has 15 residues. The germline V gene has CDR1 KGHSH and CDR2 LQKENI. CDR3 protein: CASSPLAAGAAEQYF. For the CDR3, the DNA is TGTGCCAGCTCACCATTAGCAGCGGGAGCTGCCGAGCAGTACTTC.

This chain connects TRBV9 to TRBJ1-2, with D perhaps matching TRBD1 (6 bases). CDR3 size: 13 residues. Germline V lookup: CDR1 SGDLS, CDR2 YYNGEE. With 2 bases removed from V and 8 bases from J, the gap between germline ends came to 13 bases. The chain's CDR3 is CASSVGGPEGYTF. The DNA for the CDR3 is TGTGCCAGCAGCGTGGGGGGGCCAGAAGGCTACACCTTC.

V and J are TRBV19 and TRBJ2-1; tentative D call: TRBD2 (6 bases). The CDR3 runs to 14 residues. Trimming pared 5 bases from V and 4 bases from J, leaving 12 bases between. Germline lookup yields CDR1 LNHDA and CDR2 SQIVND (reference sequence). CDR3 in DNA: TGTGCCAGTAGTCGGGACTTAATATACAATGAGCAGTTCTTC. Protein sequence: CASSRDLIYNEQFF.

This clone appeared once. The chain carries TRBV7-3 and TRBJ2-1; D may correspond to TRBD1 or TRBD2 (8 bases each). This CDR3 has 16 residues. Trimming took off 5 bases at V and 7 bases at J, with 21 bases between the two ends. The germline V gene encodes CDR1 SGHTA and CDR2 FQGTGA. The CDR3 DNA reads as TGTGCCAGCAGCGACAGGGGCGGACTAGCCGGAAATGAGCAGTTCTTC. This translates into CASSDRGGLAGNEQFF.

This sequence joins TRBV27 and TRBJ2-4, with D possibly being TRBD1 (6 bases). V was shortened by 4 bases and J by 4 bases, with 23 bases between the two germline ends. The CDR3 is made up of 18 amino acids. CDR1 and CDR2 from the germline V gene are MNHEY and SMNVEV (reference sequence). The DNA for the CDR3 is TGTGCCAGCAGTTCAGTCCAAATCAGCGACAGGAGGAAAAACATTCAGTACTTC. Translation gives CASSSVQISDRRKNIQYF.

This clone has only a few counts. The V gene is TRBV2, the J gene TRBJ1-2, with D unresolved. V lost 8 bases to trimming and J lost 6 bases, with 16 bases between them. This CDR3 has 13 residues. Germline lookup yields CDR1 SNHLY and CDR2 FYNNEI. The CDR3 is CASSTRLFDGYTF. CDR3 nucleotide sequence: TGTGCCAGCTCTACCCGGTTGTTTGATGGCTACACCTTC.

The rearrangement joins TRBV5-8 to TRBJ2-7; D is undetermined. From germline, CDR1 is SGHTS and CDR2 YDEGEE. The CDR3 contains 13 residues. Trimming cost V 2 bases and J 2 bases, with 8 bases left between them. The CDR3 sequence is CASSLYSTYEQYF. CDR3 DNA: TGTGCCAGCAGCTTATACTCCACCTACGAGCAGTACTTC.

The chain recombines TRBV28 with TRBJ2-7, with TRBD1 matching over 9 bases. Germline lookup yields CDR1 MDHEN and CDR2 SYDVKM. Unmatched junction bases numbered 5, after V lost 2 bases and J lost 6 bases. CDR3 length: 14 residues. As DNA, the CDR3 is TGTGCCAGCAGTTTAGTCCAACAGGGGGCCGAGCAGTACTTC. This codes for CASSLVQQGAEQYF.

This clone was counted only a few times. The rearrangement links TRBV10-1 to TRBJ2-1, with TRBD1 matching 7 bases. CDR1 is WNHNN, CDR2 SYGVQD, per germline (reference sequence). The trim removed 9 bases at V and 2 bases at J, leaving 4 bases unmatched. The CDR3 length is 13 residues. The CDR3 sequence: CARRQGAYNEQFF. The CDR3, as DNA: TGCGCCAGGCGGCAGGGGGCCTACAATGAGCAGTTCTTC.

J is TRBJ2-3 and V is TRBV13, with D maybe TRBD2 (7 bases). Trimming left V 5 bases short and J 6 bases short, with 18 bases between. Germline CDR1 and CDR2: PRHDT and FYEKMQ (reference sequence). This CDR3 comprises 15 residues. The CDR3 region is CASSLPAGAKDTQYF. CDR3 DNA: TGTGCCAGCAGCCTACCCGCGGGGGCAAAGGATACGCAGTATTTT.

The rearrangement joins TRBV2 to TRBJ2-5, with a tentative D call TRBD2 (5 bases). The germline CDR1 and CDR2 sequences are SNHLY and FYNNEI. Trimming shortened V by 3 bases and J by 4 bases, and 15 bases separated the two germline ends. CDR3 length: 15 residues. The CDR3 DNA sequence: TGTGCCAGCAGTGAGGGTCCCGGAGGTGGAGAGACCCAGTACTTC. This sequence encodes CASSEGPGGGETQYF.